This record concerns one T cell receptor (beta chain) sequence. Its target antigen remains unknown. Just one base apart from a much larger clone, this may be a read error. Receptor libraries were prepared by 5' RACE. Sequencing relied on an Illumina HiSeq 2500. The second PCR ran for roughly 6 to 11 cycles and used a J-beta primer mix along with a sample-barcoded 5' primer. A template-switch 5' adaptor carrying 12 random nucleotides introduced a unique molecular identifier onto each TCR beta cDNA molecule. Each sample yielded at least 2.5 million CDR3-containing paired-end reads. All of the RNA was converted into first-strand cDNA using the Mint cDNA synthesis kit, with a TRBC-specific oligonucleotide serving as the primer. All cDNA was treated with uracil-DNA glycosylase and then went through a first 18-cycle PCR with the universal primers M1SS and BC2_uni_R. As for the authors' bioinformatics: For normalization, 1 million high-quality reads were randomly selected from each sample, with every read carrying a distinct molecular identifier. Reads sharing molecular identifiers were discarded rather than binned into consensus sequences. CDR3 identification, clonotype clustering and error correction used MiTCR with a Q25 quality threshold and the strictest error-elimination algorithm. A nonparametric unseen species model with Euler transformation was used to estimate lower-bound total TCR beta diversity. The public reads were reanalyzed by TCRdb: fastp trimming at Q25, MiXCR alignment, in-frame beta chains only. Under each unique CDR3 protein, matching rows form one entry showing the most common genes and DNA. The V and J calls were not made by the authors but by TCRdb's processing. In all, the sample holds around 870,000 distinct CDR3 sequences, and 25% to 30% of those were seen once. The ten largest clonotypes hold about 18% of the sample.

The roughly 39 donors, aged about 6 to 95 years, were systemically healthy Caucasian individuals from Russia. Each donor gave approximately 9.3 milliliters of peripheral blood, collected into EDTA-treated Vacutainer tubes. Ficoll-Paque density-gradient centrifugation was used to isolate PBMCs, with at least 7 million per sample. Trizol reagent was used to extract total RNA from PBMCs, with at least 5 micrograms per sample. For every donor, flow cytometry on a PBMC aliquot measured the percentage of naive CD45RAhigh/CD27high T cells. Its CDR3 holds 16 amino acids, cysteine through phenylalanine. Only the CDR3 DNA stays, 48 bases, in frame from base 1. CDR1 and CDR2 are drawn from the germline V gene: SGHDN, FVKESK. The sample belongs to a study of blood T cells in healthy people across ages (dated by TCRdb to the mid-2010s). Regarding the study in general: Template switching captured roughly one uniquely barcoded TCR beta cDNA molecule per two T cells in model experiments. The study measured age-related changes in TCR beta repertoire diversity using deep sequencing normalized with unique cDNA molecular identifiers. Donors were grouped into four age groups: young (average roughly 16 years), middle-aged (39), aged (around 60) and long-lived (about 82). Donors of different ages were randomly distributed across sequencing lanes to avoid experimental bias. For two donors (one aged 18 to 29 and one aged 80 or older), the study analyzed two additional independent replicas of 1 million unique cDNA reads from the same blood draw.

Here is what the overall study found, with its caveats: Compared with the aged group, more naive CD4+ T cells, fewer expanded clones and increased TCR diversity were shown by the long-lived group, suggesting age selection. Estimates of total diversity based on one million sequenced T cells were regarded as lower bounds and as underestimates. There was a strong correlation between observed TCR beta diversity and the percentage of naive T cells measured by flow cytometry. Donor CMV infection status was unknown, potentially confounding age-related changes in expanded clonotypes. Since profiling was done on bulk unsorted PBMCs, naive and antigen-experienced compartments could not be conclusively compared. As age increased, observed TCR beta diversity per million T cells dropped in a roughly linear way, and a significant reduction was already evident by age about 40.

This TCR came from a woman older than 75 in good health. The sequencing sample was made of blood. The rearrangement combines TRBV14 with TRBJ2-3; perhaps TRBD2 is the D gene, with 5 bases matching. The sequence in DNA is TGTGTCAGCAGCCAACAACCGGGGATGCTCCCAGATACGCAGTATTTT. Its protein reads: CVSSQQPGMLPDTQYF.